This T cell receptor (beta chain) emerged from a study of OX40 agonist ivuxolimab in advanced cancers. Study as a whole: Ivuxolimab was delivered to patients intravenously every 2 weeks at doses spanning 0.01 to 10 mg/kg. Three individuals attained partial responses, comprising one hepatocellular carcinoma case and two cutaneous melanoma cases.

The protocol was immunoSEQ multiplex PCR, while the TCRdb copy is restricted to in-frame clones and leaves out a portion. The sample records 60,000 to 70,000 clones, over 80% being singletons. Trimming left V 7 bases short and J 7 bases short, with 10 bases between. Germline-derived CDR1 and CDR2 are LNHDA and SQIVND (reference sequence). The CDR3 consists of 11 residues. The receptor was isolated from an adult with an advanced solid tumor such as melanoma, head and neck, liver or kidney cancer. The sequences come from CD4+ or CD8+ T cells sorted from blood, collected in a trial of the OX40 agonist ivuxolimab. V and J are TRBV19 and TRBJ2-5, with TRBD2 as a possible D gene (5 bases). The DNA for the CDR3 is TGTGCCAGTACCTTAGAGGGGACCCAGTACTTC. Protein: CASTLEGTQYF.